What follows describes a single T cell receptor (beta chain). Sequencing used cDNA as its template, made by extracting RNA and reverse transcribing it. Produced via immunoSEQ multiplex PCR; TCRdb's table is partial and in-frame only. Of hundreds of thousands of clones listed, around 62% are singletons. This entry is derived from a study of CD8+ T cells in alopecia areata. Study-wide background: Twice daily, treated patients received 5 to 10 mg of oral tofacitinib.

This sample comprised CD4+ T cells sorted from blood, obtained at week 0. The source is a human donor with alopecia areata.

CDR3 DNA: TGTGCCACCAAACTGGAACCGAACACTGAAGCTTTCTTT. This sequence encodes CATKLEPNTEAFF. V and J are TRBV15 and TRBJ1-1; D is unresolved. CDR3 length: 13 residues. The germline CDR1 and CDR2 sequences are LNHNV and YYDKDF (reference sequence). V was trimmed by 7 bases and J by 1 base, leaving 10 bases between them.